The 5 T cell receptor beta chains presented below share a single source sample, sequenced in a study of PD-1 blockade in classical Hodgkin lymphoma. Clones were sequenced by immunoSEQ multiplex PCR, and TCRdb holds only the in-frame ones, with some missing. Here the sample spans 4,500 to 5,500 clones, 77% being singletons. Each of the patients experienced relapse following autologous stem cell transplantation, and their brentuximab vedotin exposure differed. Isolation of CD8+ T cells from thawed PBMCs used magnetic negative selection. The input for sequencing was CD8+ T cells from blood, taken at baseline. The receptors originated from a human donor with classical Hodgkin lymphoma.

The chain recombines TRBV5-1 with TRBJ2-3; 10 bases are shared with TRBD2. The CDR3 runs to 18 residues. J gave up 0 bases and V 0 bases, and 7 bases lay outside the gene matches. CDR1 is SGHRS, CDR2 YFSETQ, per germline. The CDR3, as DNA: TGCGCCAGCAGCTTGGCCCGCTCACTAGCGGGAAGCACAGATACGCAGTATTTT. Amino acid sequence: CASSLARSLAGSTDTQYF.

This rearrangement joins TRBV10-3 to TRBJ2-7, with D maybe TRBD1 (5 bases). Per the germline V gene, CDR1 is ENHRY and CDR2 is SYGVKD. The CDR3 consists of 15 residues. Trimming took off 2 bases at V and 3 bases at J, with 14 bases between the two ends. CDR3 residues: CAISEVGREGYEQYF. As DNA, the CDR3 is TGTGCCATCAGTGAGGTTGGCAGGGAAGGCTACGAGCAGTACTTC.

The chain recombines TRBV5-6 with TRBJ1-1; unclear D gene. V lost 0 bases to trimming and J lost 1 base, with 4 bases between them. Germline V gene sequence: CDR1 SGHDT, CDR2 YYEEEE. This CDR3 comprises 13 residues. CDR3 coding DNA: TGTGCCAGCAGCTTGGCAGAGAACACTGAAGCTTTCTTT. It translates to CASSLAENTEAFF.

This clone appeared a single time. This chain links TRBV9 with TRBJ1-5; 9 bases agree with TRBD1. Looked up from germline, CDR1 is SGDLS and CDR2 is YYNGEE. The CDR3 is 15 residues long. V shed 0 bases and J 10 bases; nucleotides not matched to a gene: 8. CDR3 sequence (DNA): TGTGCCAGCAGCGTAGCTGGGACAGGGCGGGAACCCCAGCATTTT. This sequence encodes CASSVAGTGREPQHF.

This clone appeared a few times. The chain joins TRBV2 to TRBJ1-2; the D gene is possibly TRBD1 (5 bases). CDR3 length: 13 residues. Trimming removed 4 bases from V and 7 bases from J, with 13 bases in between. CDR1 and CDR2 (germline): SNHLY, FYNNEI. CDR3 sequence: CASSGATGGGYTF. The CDR3, as DNA: TGTGCCAGCAGTGGGGCCACCGGGGGTGGCTACACCTTC.